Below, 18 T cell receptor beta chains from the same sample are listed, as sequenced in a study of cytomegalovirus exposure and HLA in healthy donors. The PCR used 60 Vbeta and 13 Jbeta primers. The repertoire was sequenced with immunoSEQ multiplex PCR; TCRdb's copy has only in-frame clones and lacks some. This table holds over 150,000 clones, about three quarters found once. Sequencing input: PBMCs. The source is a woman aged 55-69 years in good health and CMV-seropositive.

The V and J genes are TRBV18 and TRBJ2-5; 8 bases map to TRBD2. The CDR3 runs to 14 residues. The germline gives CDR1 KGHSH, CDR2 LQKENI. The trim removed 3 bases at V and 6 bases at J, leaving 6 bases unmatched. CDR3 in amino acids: CASSPAEREKTQYF. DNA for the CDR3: TGTGCCAGCTCACCCGCGGAGCGGGAGAAGACCCAGTACTTC.

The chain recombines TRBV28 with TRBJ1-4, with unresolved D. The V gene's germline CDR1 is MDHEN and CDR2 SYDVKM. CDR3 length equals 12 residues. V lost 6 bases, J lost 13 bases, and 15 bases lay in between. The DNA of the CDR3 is TGTGCCAGCAGCGGATGGTCCCGGGGACTGTTTTTT. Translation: CASSGWSRGLFF.

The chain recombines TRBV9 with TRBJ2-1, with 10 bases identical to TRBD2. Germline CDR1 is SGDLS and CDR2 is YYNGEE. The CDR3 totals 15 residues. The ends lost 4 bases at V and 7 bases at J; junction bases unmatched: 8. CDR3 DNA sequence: TGTGCCAGCAGCTTGAGCGGGAGGGCCTCAAATGAGCAGTTCTTC. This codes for CASSLSGRASNEQFF. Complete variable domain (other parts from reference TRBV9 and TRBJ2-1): DSGVTQTPKHLITATGQRVTLRCSPRSGDLSVYWYQQSLDQGLQFLIQYYNGEERAKGNILERFSAQQFPDLHSELNLSSLELGDSALYFCASSLSGRASNEQFFGPGTRLTVL.

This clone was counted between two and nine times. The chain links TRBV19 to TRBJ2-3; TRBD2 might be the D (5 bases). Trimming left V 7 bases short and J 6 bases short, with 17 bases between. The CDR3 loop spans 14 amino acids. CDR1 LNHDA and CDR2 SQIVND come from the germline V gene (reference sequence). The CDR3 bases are TGTGCCAGTAATGACTTTGCGGGCGCGGATACGCAGTATTTT. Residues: CASNDFAGADTQYF.

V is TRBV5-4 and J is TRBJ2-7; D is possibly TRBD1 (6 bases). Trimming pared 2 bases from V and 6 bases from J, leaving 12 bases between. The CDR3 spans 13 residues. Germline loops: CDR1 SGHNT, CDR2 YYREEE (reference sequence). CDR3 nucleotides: TGTGCCAGCAGCTTAGGGACATCCCTCGAGCAGTACTTC. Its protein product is CASSLGTSLEQYF.

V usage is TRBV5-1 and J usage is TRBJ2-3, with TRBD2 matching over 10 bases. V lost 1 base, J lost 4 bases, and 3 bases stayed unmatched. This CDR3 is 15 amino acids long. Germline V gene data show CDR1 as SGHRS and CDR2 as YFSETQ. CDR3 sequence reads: CASSLSSGRSDTQYF. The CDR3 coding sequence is TGCGCCAGCAGCTTGTCTAGCGGGAGATCAGATACGCAGTATTTT.

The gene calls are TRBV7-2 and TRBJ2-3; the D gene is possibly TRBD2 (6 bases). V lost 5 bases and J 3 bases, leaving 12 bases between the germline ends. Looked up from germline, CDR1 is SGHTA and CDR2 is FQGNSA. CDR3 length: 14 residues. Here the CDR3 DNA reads TGTGCCAGCAGCCCCCAGGGAGGAACAGATACGCAGTATTTT. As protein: CASSPQGGTDTQYF.

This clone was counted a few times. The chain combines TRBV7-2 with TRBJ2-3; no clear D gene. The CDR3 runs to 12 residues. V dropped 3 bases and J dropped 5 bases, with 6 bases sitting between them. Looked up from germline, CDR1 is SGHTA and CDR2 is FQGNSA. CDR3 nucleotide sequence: TGTGCCAGCAGCTTGCTGAGAGATACGCAGTATTTT. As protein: CASSLLRDTQYF.

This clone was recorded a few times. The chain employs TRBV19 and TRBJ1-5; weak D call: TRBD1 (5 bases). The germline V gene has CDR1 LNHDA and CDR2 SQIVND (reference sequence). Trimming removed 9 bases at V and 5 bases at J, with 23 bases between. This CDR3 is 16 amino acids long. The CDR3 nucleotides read TGTGCCAGCCGCCAAGAGGCAGGGAATATCTATCAGCCCCAGCATTTT. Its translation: CASRQEAGNIYQPQHF.

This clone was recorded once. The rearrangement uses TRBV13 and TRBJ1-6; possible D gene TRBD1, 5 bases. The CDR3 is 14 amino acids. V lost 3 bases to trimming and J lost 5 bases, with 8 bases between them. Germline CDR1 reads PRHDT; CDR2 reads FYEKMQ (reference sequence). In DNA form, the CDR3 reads TGTGCCAGCAGCTTTGCAGGGAATAATTCACCCCTCCACTTT. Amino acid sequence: CASSFAGNNSPLHF.

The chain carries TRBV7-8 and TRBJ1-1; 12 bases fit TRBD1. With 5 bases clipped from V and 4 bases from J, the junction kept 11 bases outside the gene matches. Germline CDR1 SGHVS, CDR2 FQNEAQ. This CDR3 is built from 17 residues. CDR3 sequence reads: CASSRTGTGGGGTEAFF. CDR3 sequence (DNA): TGTGCCAGCAGCCGAACCGGGACAGGGGGCGGTGGCACTGAAGCTTTCTTT.

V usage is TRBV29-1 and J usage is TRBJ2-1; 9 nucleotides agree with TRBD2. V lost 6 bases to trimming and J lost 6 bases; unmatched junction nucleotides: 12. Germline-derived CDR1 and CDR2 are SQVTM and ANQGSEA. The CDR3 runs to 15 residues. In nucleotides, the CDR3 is TGCAGCGTCTCTCGACTAGCGGAGATATTCAATGAGCAGTTCTTC. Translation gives CSVSRLAEIFNEQFF.

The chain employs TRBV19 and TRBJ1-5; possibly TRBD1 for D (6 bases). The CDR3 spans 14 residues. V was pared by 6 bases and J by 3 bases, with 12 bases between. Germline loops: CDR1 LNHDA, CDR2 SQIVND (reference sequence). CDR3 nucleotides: TGTGCCAGTAGCCAAGACAGGAACAATCAGCCCCAGCATTTT. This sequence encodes CASSQDRNNQPQHF. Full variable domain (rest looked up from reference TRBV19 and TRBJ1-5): DGGITQSPKYLFRKEGQNVTLSCEQNLNHDAMYWYRQDPGQGLRLIYYSQIVNDFQKGDIAEGYSVSREKKESFPLTVTSAQKNPTAFYLCASSQDRNNQPQHFGDGTRLSIL.

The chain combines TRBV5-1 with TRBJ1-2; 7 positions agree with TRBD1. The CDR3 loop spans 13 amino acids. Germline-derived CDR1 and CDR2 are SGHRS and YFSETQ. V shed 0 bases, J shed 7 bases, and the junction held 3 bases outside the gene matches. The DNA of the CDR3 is TGCGCCAGCAGCTTGGGGGACAGCGGTGGCTACACCTTC. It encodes CASSLGDSGGYTF.

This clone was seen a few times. The CDR3 DNA follows: TGTGCCAGCAGTGAAGCCCCTCCAGGGAAGGGATACATTCAGTACTTC. Its translation is CASSEAPPGKGYIQYF. The J gene is TRBJ2-4, the V gene TRBV2; D may be TRBD1 (5 bases). This CDR3 has 16 residues. CDR1 and CDR2 from the germline V gene are SNHLY and FYNNEI. Trimming cost V 0 bases and J 8 bases, with 17 bases left between them.

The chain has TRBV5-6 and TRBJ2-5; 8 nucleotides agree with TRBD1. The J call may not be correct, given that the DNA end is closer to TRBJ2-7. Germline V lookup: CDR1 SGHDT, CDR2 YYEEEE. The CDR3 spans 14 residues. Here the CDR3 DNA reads TGTGCCAGCAGCCCAGGGGGCTCAAACTACGAGCAGTACTTC. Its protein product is CASSPGGSNYEQYF.

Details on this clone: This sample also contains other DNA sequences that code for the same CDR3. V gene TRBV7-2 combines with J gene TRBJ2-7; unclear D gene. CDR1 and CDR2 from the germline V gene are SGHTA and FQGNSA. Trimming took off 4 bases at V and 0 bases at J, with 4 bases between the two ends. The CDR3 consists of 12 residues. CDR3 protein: CASSSSSYEQYF. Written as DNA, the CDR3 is TGTGCCAGCAGCTCGAGCTCCTACGAGCAGTACTTC.

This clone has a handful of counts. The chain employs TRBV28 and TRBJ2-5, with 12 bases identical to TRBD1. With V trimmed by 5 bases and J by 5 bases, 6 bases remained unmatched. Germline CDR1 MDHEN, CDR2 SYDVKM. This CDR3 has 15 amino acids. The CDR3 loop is CASSPGTGGLETQYF. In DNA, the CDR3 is TGTGCCAGCAGTCCCGGGACAGGGGGCCTCGAGACCCAGTACTTC. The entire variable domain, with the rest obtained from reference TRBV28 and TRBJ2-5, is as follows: DVKVTQSSRYLVKRTGEKVFLECVQDMDHENMFWYRQDPGLGLRLIYFSYDVKMKEKGDIPEGYSVSREKKERFSLILESASTNQTSMYLCASSPGTGGLETQYFGPGTRLLVL.